The next 26 T cell receptor beta chains were all read from a single sample in a study of blood T cell repertoires in COVID-19. Clones were read by immunoSEQ multiplex PCR, and TCRdb kept only the in-frame ones, dropping some. The top ten clones hold roughly a sixth of a sample with about 160,000 clones, over 85% of them seen once. The sequenced sample was peripheral blood. These receptors came from a man aged 60 to 69 with active or convalescent COVID-19.

The chain recombines TRBV3-1 (or the pseudogene TRBV3-2) with TRBJ2-1; weak D call: TRBD2 (5 bases). The CDR3 is 17 residues long. Trimming removed 0 bases at V and 3 bases at J, with 15 bases between. The germline CDR1 and CDR2 sequences are LGHDT and YNNKEL (reference sequence). The CDR3 DNA sequence: TGTGCCAGCAGCCAAGATAGGGAGCCGTACTTCTACAATGAGCAGTTCTTC. This encodes CASSQDREPYFYNEQFF.

The chain carries TRBV7-6 and TRBJ1-4; TRBD1 matches 9 bases. The CDR3 is 15 residues long. Germline trimming cut 3 bases from V and 7 bases from J; bases unmatched to any gene: 6. CDR1 SGHVS and CDR2 FNYEAQ come from the germline V gene. CDR3 amino acids: CASSFEQGAGEKLFF. DNA for the CDR3: TGTGCCAGCAGCTTCGAACAGGGGGCGGGTGAAAAACTGTTTTTT.

The chain recombines TRBV21-1 with TRBJ1-6. TRBV21-1 has pseudogene status. This CDR3 is built from 12 residues. The CDR3 coding sequence is TGTGCCAGCAGCACAGAGGCTGCACCCCTCCACTTT. Its translation: CASSTEAAPLHF.

The chain is built from TRBV19 and TRBJ1-3; 8 nucleotides agree with TRBD1. The junction had 5 bases not matched to a gene; V was cut back by 3 bases and J by 4 bases. This CDR3 spans 15 amino acids. From germline, CDR1 is LNHDA and CDR2 SQIVND (reference sequence). For the CDR3, the DNA is TGTGCCAGTAGTATGGGGACAGGAGCAGGAAACACCATATATTTT. Translating gives CASSMGTGAGNTIYF. The variable domain in full, completed from reference TRBV19 and TRBJ1-3, reads DGGITQSPKYLFRKEGQNVTLSCEQNLNHDAMYWYRQDPGQGLRLIYYSQIVNDFQKGDIAEGYSVSREKKESFPLTVTSAQKNPTAFYLCASSMGTGAGNTIYFGEGSWLTVV.

The chain is built from TRBV3-1 (or the pseudogene TRBV3-2) and TRBJ2-5; D is undetermined. V shed 0 bases and J shed 2 bases, with 10 bases lying between them. Germline CDR1 reads LGHDT; CDR2 reads YNNKEL (reference sequence). This CDR3 is built from 15 residues. The CDR3 loop reads CASSQEAGSQETQYF. CDR3 DNA sequence: TGTGCCAGCAGCCAAGAAGCAGGATCGCAAGAGACCCAGTACTTC.

The V and J genes are TRBV6-1 and TRBJ2-3; 14 bases line up with TRBD2. Trimming cost V 4 bases and J 3 bases; bases outside gene matches: 9. CDR1 is MNHNS, CDR2 SASEGT, per germline. This CDR3 is 18 amino acids long. The CDR3 reads CASSALRLAGGSTDTQYF. The DNA of the CDR3 is TGTGCCAGCAGTGCCCTTAGACTAGCGGGGGGGTCTACAGATACGCAGTATTTT.

The chain combines TRBV6-6 with TRBJ1-6, with 9 bases aligning to TRBD1. This CDR3 has 16 residues. V lost 0 bases and J lost 11; bases outside the gene matches: 8. Germline V gene sequence: CDR1 MNHNY, CDR2 SVGAGI (reference sequence). In nucleotides, the CDR3 is TGTGCCAGCAGTTACTCGTCGGGACAGGGCGCCGCACCCCTCCACTTT. Protein: CASSYSSGQGAAPLHF.

The chain has TRBV9 and TRBJ1-2, with D possibly TRBD1 on 5 matching bases. This CDR3 has 15 amino acids. In germline, CDR1 is SGDLS, CDR2 YYNGEE. V was pared by 0 bases and J by 2 bases, with 11 bases between. CDR3 protein: CASSVALAGNYGYTF. As DNA, the CDR3 is TGTGCCAGCAGCGTAGCTTTGGCAGGGAACTATGGCTACACCTTC.

V usage is TRBV7-2 and J usage is TRBJ1-5; 9 bases map to TRBD1. The ends lost 5 bases at V and 0 bases at J; junction bases unmatched: 11. The CDR3 runs 18 residues. Germline CDR1 is SGHTA and CDR2 is FQGNSA. The CDR3 loop reads CASSHIDRGGVSNQPQHF. CDR3 DNA sequence: TGTGCCAGCAGCCACATCGACAGGGGGGGGGTTAGCAATCAGCCCCAGCATTTT.

The rearrangement joins TRBV6-6 to TRBJ2-2, with TRBD2 matching over 9 bases. The CDR3 loop spans 17 amino acids. After removal of 5 bases from V and 5 bases from J, the junction contained 12 bases not matched to a gene. Germline CDR1 reads MNHNY; CDR2 reads SVGAGI (reference sequence). CDR3 in amino acids: CASSPFAGGPGTGELFF. CDR3 sequence (DNA): TGTGCCAGCAGTCCTTTCGCGGGAGGGCCGGGAACCGGGGAGCTGTTTTTT.

CDR3 in amino acids: CASRTSSTGVSYNEQFF. In DNA, the CDR3 is TGTGCCAGTAGGACCTCCTCTACAGGGGTTTCCTACAATGAGCAGTTCTTC. The V call is TRBV19, the J call TRBJ2-1, with 7 bases aligning to TRBD1. The CDR3 contains 17 residues. Per germline, CDR1 LNHDA and CDR2 SQIVND (reference sequence). Trimming took 6 bases from V and 1 from J; bases not matched to a gene: 12.

The genes are TRBV7-9 and TRBJ2-1; 7 bases fit TRBD1. J was trimmed by 7 bases and V by 1 base; bases with no gene match: 4. This CDR3 comprises 14 residues. Germline CDR1 and CDR2: SEHNR and FQNEAQ (reference sequence). CDR3 amino acids: CASSLEVRGNEQFF. CDR3 nucleotide sequence: TGTGCCAGCAGCTTAGAAGTCAGGGGGAATGAGCAGTTCTTC.

The chain combines TRBV7-2 with TRBJ2-5, with D perhaps TRBD2 (5 bases). CDR1 and CDR2 (germline): SGHTA, FQGNSA. This CDR3 is built from 13 residues. V was clipped by 5 bases and J by 5 bases, with 12 bases between them. CDR3 region: CASSPKTGETQYF. The DNA of the CDR3 is TGTGCCAGCAGCCCAAAAACGGGGGAGACCCAGTACTTC.

J is TRBJ2-3 and V is TRBV29-1; TRBD1 matches 7 bases. V dropped 0 bases and J dropped 10; count of bases not matched to a gene: 7. Germline values: CDR1 SQVTM, CDR2 ANQGSEA. The CDR3 contains 13 residues. CDR3 loop: CSVEDGGDRAQYF. The CDR3 DNA follows: TGCAGCGTTGAAGATGGGGGAGACAGGGCGCAGTATTTT.

V gene TRBV7-6 combines with J gene TRBJ2-3; 9 bases line up with TRBD1. The junction had 8 bases not matched to a gene; V was cut back by 3 bases and J by 4 bases. This CDR3 is 16 amino acids long. Germline V gives CDR1 SGHVS, CDR2 FNYEAQ. The DNA for the CDR3 is TGTGCCAGCAGCTTTTCCTGGGGACAGGGCCCAGATACGCAGTATTTT. It specifies CASSFSWGQGPDTQYF.

The chain has TRBV7-8 and TRBJ2-1, with D hard to call. Between the trimmed V and J ends, which lost 5 bases and 0 bases, there was a span of 17 bases. The CDR3 loop spans 17 amino acids. CDR1 SGHVS and CDR2 FQNEAQ come from the germline V gene. CDR3 DNA: TGTGCCAGCAGCCCAACCTTGACACCCAGCTCCTACAATGAGCAGTTCTTC. Its translation is CASSPTLTPSSYNEQFF. Complete variable domain (other parts from reference TRBV7-8 and TRBJ2-1): GAGVSQSPRYKVAKRGQDVALRCDPISGHVSLFWYQQALGQGPEFLTYFQNEAQLDKSGLPSDRFFAERPEGSVSTLKIQRTQQEDSAVYLCASSPTLTPSSYNEQFFGPGTRLTVL.

The chain has TRBV6-5 and TRBJ1-6; D call uncertain. The germline CDR1 and CDR2 sequences are MNHEY and SVGAGI. This CDR3 is 15 amino acids long. V lost 8 bases and J lost 7, with 18 bases in between. CDR3 residues: CASRFSGVANSPLHF. The CDR3 region has the DNA TGTGCCAGCCGATTTTCCGGAGTTGCCAATTCACCCCTCCACTTT.

The CDR3 region has the DNA TGTGCCAACCCGAGGTTTTGCGGGGCTAGCACAGATACGCAGTATTTT. Its protein is CANPRFCGASTDTQYF. J is TRBJ2-3 and V is TRBV6-4; D may be TRBD2 (6 bases). There are 16 residues in the CDR3. Germline CDR1 reads MRHNA; CDR2 reads SNTAGT. V lost 10 bases, J lost 0 bases, and 20 bases lay in between.

This clone was observed once. The rearrangement links TRBV28 to TRBJ1-2, with unresolved D. V dropped 0 bases and J dropped 1 base, with 9 bases sitting between them. The CDR3 is 15 residues long. The germline V gene encodes CDR1 MDHEN and CDR2 SYDVKM. The chain's CDR3 is CASSLWVGLNYGYTF. CDR3 DNA sequence: TGTGCCAGCAGTTTATGGGTCGGACTTAACTATGGCTACACCTTC.

The gene calls are TRBV6-5 and TRBJ1-2; D is uncertain. Germline V gene sequence: CDR1 MNHEY, CDR2 SVGAGI. Trimming shortened V by 0 bases and J by 2 bases, and 10 bases separated the two germline ends. The CDR3 extends over 15 amino acids. CDR3 region: CASSYSGSLNYGYTF. The CDR3 DNA follows: TGTGCCAGCAGTTACTCGGGCAGCTTAAACTATGGCTACACCTTC.

J is TRBJ1-3 and V is TRBV19; 9 nucleotides agree with TRBD1. The CDR3 covers 14 residues. The J segment lost 3 bases and the V segment lost 10 bases, leaving 7 bases of the junction unmatched. Germline V gene data show CDR1 as LNHDA and CDR2 as SQIVND (reference sequence). The CDR3, as DNA: TGTGCCACGAGACAGGGGGGCGGTGGAAACACCATATATTTT. Its translation is CATRQGGGGNTIYF.

The rearrangement uses TRBV11-1 and TRBJ2-1; 8 nucleotides match TRBD2. The CDR3 length is 15 residues. The germline CDR1 and CDR2 sequences are SGHAT and FQDESV (reference sequence). The V gene end was trimmed by 5 bases and the J gene end by 9 bases; junction bases not matched to a gene: 12. The CDR3 DNA reads as TGTGCCAGCAGCCAGCAGGCGGGAGGCGTGGGTGAGCAGTTCTTC. Amino acids: CASSQQAGGVGEQFF.

The rearrangement uses TRBV28 and TRBJ1-4; 9 nucleotides match TRBD1. Unmatched junction bases numbered 7, after V lost 4 bases and J lost 7 bases. Germline-derived CDR1 and CDR2 are MDHEN and SYDVKM. CDR3 length: 15 residues. CDR3 sequence (DNA): TGTGCCAGCAGTTCACCGGGACAGGGATTTGAAAAACTGTTTTTT. Translation: CASSSPGQGFEKLFF.

This CDR3 is CASSLVGTSGRSPDTQYF. In DNA, the CDR3 is TGTGCCAGCAGCTTGGTAGGGACTAGCGGGAGAAGCCCAGATACGCAGTATTTT. The chain uses TRBV5-4 and TRBJ2-3, with 14 bases fitting TRBD2. Germline CDR1 is SGHNT and CDR2 is YYREEE (reference sequence). V shed 0 bases and J 4 bases; nucleotides not matched to a gene: 7. The CDR3 loop spans 18 amino acids.

The chain recombines TRBV5-1 with TRBJ1-1; 11 positions agree with TRBD1. V gave up 3 bases and J gave up 4 bases; unmatched junction bases: 2. Germline V gene sequence: CDR1 SGHRS, CDR2 YFSETQ. The CDR3 is 14 residues long. CDR3 in amino acids: CASSSGTGGTEAFF. The DNA of the CDR3 is TGCGCCAGCAGCTCCGGGACAGGGGGCACTGAAGCTTTCTTT.

This chain uses TRBV2 with TRBJ2-7; a weak D match, TRBD2 (5 bases). Trimming stripped 3 bases from V and 0 bases from J, with 12 bases between. The germline V gene has CDR1 SNHLY and CDR2 FYNNEI. This CDR3 is 15 amino acids long. CDR3 residues: CASSEVDFRSYEQYF. In nucleotides, the CDR3 is TGTGCCAGCAGTGAGGTGGACTTTCGCTCCTACGAGCAGTACTTC. Together with reference TRBV2 and TRBJ2-7, the CDR3 gives the full variable domain: EPEVTQTPSHQVTQMGQEVILRCVPISNHLYFYWYRQILGQKVEFLVSFYNNEISEKSEIFDDQFSVERPDGSNFTLKIRSTKLEDSAMYFCASSEVDFRSYEQYFGPGTRLTVT.